The entry below gives a single T cell receptor (beta chain) sequence along with its context. The germline gives CDR1 MNHNS, CDR2 SASEGT. This CDR3 has 13 residues. V was clipped by 3 bases and J by 5 bases, with 8 bases between them. The protocol was immunoSEQ multiplex PCR, while the TCRdb copy is restricted to in-frame clones and leaves out a portion. Found here are some 97,000 clones, 90% to 95% of them singletons; the top ten hold 1% to 1.5%. This sample was taken from a study of T cell changes during pregnancy in multiple sclerosis. This TCR was recovered from a female donor with multiple sclerosis, enrolled in a pregnancy study. V usage is TRBV6-1 and J usage is TRBJ1-5; D not certain. The sample was peripheral blood, taken in the second trimester of pregnancy. The CDR3 region is CASSELEDQPQHF. The CDR3 bases are TGTGCCAGCAGTGAGCTGGAGGATCAGCCCCAGCATTTT.